Here is one T cell receptor beta chain with its context. As yet, its antigen is unknown. Vbeta (60) and Jbeta (13) primers were used in the PCR. TCRdb's copy holds only in-frame clones and misses some; the assay was immunoSEQ multiplex PCR. The sample has around 71,000 clones. This sample was included in a study of cytomegalovirus exposure and HLA in healthy donors. Findings and caveats of the study: Both high specificity and high sensitivity reportedly marked the classifier's diagnosis of cytomegalovirus status.

Losses at the gene ends were 0 bases for V and 7 bases for J; bases not matched to a gene: 2. CDR1 is GTSNPN, CDR2 SVGIG, per germline (reference sequence). The CDR3 contains 14 residues. This clonotype originated in a woman younger than 45 in good health and CMV-seronegative. The chain is built from TRBV30 and TRBJ1-6; 8 bases align to TRBD1. The sequenced material came from PBMCs. The CDR3 coding sequence is TGTGCCTGGAGTGTCGGACAGGGAAATTCACCCCTCCACTTT. It translates to CAWSVGQGNSPLHF.